This T cell receptor (beta chain) was sequenced in a study of beta chain features in type 1 diabetes. Between the trimmed V and J ends, which lost 8 bases and 7 bases, there was a span of 20 bases. Per germline, CDR1 SGHVS and CDR2 FQNEAQ. The CDR3 runs to 15 residues. The entirety of the isolated RNA underwent reverse transcription, so expressed TCRB transcripts were sequenced. Profiling relied on immunoSEQ multiplex PCR, and the TCRdb table lists in-frame clones only, not all of them. Of about 25,000 clones in the sample, 68% were seen once. Study outcomes and limitations: TCRB CDR3s were moderately but significantly shorter in Type 1 diabetes patients in all four CD4+ subsets. Short templates might get an advantage during PCR, and this would be equal in patients and controls.

This clone was seen a handful of times. Antigen unknown. Naive, central memory, regulatory and stem cell-like memory cells within the CD4+ compartment were sorted using CD45RO/CCR7/CD25/CD127/CD95/CD27. The rearrangement joins TRBV7-8 to TRBJ1-4; D is perhaps TRBD1 (6 bases). This TCR was sampled from a woman in her 40s with type 1 diabetes. The sample was stem cell memory CD4+ T cells from blood. For the CDR3, the DNA is TGTGCCAGCGGCAATTACCAGGGGATGGGTGAAAAACTGTTTTTT. Its protein product is CASGNYQGMGEKLFF.